The 27 T cell receptor beta chains given below trace back to one sample, sequenced in a study of T-cell reconstitution after alpha-beta-depleted transplantation in children. Unique molecular identifiers were used in preparing the TCRbeta library. TCRdb passed the PCR reads through MiXCR, listing each CDR3 protein once. The sample yields several thousand distinct CDR3 sequences, 4% to 5.5% seen once. The sequences come from PBMCs, mostly from graft donor cells, collected 180 days after TCRalphabeta/CD19-depleted stem cell transplant. These receptor sequences come from a child younger than two who had a stem cell transplant for acute myeloid leukemia, so the T cells may come from the graft donor.

This clonotype was observed many times. This chain connects TRBV5-1 to TRBJ2-7; 7 bases fit TRBD1. There are 14 residues in the CDR3. The V gene end was trimmed by 0 bases and the J gene end by 2 bases; junction bases not matched to a gene: 2. CDR1 and CDR2 from the germline V gene are SGHRS and YFSETQ. The CDR3 DNA reads as TGCGCCAGCAGCTTGGTAGGACAGGCCTACGAGCAGTACTTC. The encoded protein is CASSLVGQAYEQYF.

This clonotype showed up many times. The chain employs TRBV10-1 and TRBJ2-7, with D uncertain. V lost 10 bases and J 2 bases, leaving 12 bases between the germline ends. The germline CDR1 and CDR2 sequences are WNHNN and SYGVQD (reference sequence). The CDR3 runs to 12 residues. CDR3 nucleotide sequence: TGCGCCATATCGTCCGAAACCTACGAGCAGTACTTC. Its protein product is CAISSETYEQYF.

This clonotype was picked up many times. The chain links TRBV6-2 or TRBV6-3 to TRBJ2-7; a weak D match, TRBD1 (6 bases). The germline V and J ends were trimmed by 4 bases and 4 bases, with 11 bases remaining between them. This CDR3 has 13 amino acids. Germline V gene sequence: CDR1 MNHEY, CDR2 SVGEGT. CDR3 sequence: CASSSGTSYEQYF. The DNA for the CDR3 is TGTGCCAGCAGTTCCGGGACATCTTACGAGCAGTACTTC.

This clonotype occurred many times. The chain is built from TRBV28 and TRBJ2-7, with 7 positions matching TRBD2. There are 13 residues in the CDR3. In germline, CDR1 is MDHEN, CDR2 SYDVKM. V lost 2 bases to trimming and J lost 6 bases; unmatched junction nucleotides: 4. Here the CDR3 reads CASSLGRVAEQYF. CDR3 DNA: TGTGCCAGCAGTTTAGGGAGGGTAGCCGAGCAGTACTTC.

This clonotype has ten or more counts. The chain has TRBV24-1 and TRBJ2-1, with 7 bases aligning to TRBD1. The CDR3 spans 16 residues. Germline V gene lookup returns CDR1 KGHDR and CDR2 SFDVKD. J lost 0 bases, V lost 3 bases, and 4 bases had no gene match. The CDR3 DNA is TGTGCCACCAGTGATGCCGGGACAGTCTCCTACAATGAGCAGTTCTTC. This translates into CATSDAGTVSYNEQFF.

The table lists this clonotype with many counts. V usage is TRBV2 and J usage is TRBJ1-2; no firm D call. V lost 1 base, J lost 2 bases, and 17 bases lay in between. In germline, CDR1 is SNHLY, CDR2 FYNNEI. This CDR3 has 17 amino acids. The CDR3 loop is CASSEDGILGRNYGYTF. The CDR3 bases are TGTGCCAGCAGTGAAGATGGTATTCTCGGCAGGAACTATGGCTACACCTTC.

There are many counts of this clonotype. The chain joins TRBV11-2 to TRBJ1-5; D remains ambiguous. The V gene lost 5 bases and the J gene lost 7 bases, with 9 bases spanning the gap. Germline V gives CDR1 SGHAT, CDR2 FQNNGV. The CDR3 consists of 12 residues. The DNA for the CDR3 is TGTGCCAGCAGCCCCGGCGGGCAGCCCCAGCATTTT. Amino acid sequence: CASSPGGQPQHF.

This clonotype came up many times. The CDR3 sequence is CASSQKPGQHTGELFF. In DNA, the CDR3 is TGCGCCAGCAGCCAGAAACCGGGACAGCATACCGGGGAGCTGTTTTTT. The chain recombines TRBV4-3 with TRBJ2-2; 7 bases are shared with TRBD1. The CDR3 covers 16 residues. Germline lookup yields CDR1 LGHNA and CDR2 YSLEER. V gave up 3 bases and J gave up 5 bases; unmatched junction bases: 9.

This clonotype was seen many times. This rearrangement joins TRBV9 to TRBJ2-7; TRBD1 agrees at 9 bases. Germline V gene data show CDR1 as SGDLS and CDR2 as YYNGEE. The junction had 10 bases not matched to a gene; V was cut back by 0 bases and J by 6 bases. The CDR3 runs to 16 residues. CDR3: CASSVAPTGGALEQYF. The CDR3 nucleotides read TGTGCCAGCAGCGTAGCTCCGACAGGGGGTGCGCTCGAGCAGTACTTC.

This clonotype was counted ten times or more. The V call is TRBV15, the J call TRBJ2-2; D is unclear. V lost 0 bases and J lost 9, with 11 bases in between. The CDR3 spans 14 residues. Germline V gene lookup returns CDR1 LNHNV and CDR2 YYDKDF (reference sequence). The DNA of the CDR3 is TGTGCCACCAGCAGAGATCCAATGGGAAGGGAGCTGTTTTTT. Amino acid sequence: CATSRDPMGRELFF.

Relative to its sample, this clonotype is medium-sized. The DNA of the CDR3 is TGCAGTGCTAGAGTCCGGATAGCGGGAGGGCCCCGCAACGAGCAGTACTTC. This gives the protein CSARVRIAGGPRNEQYF. This chain links TRBV20-1 with TRBJ2-7; 11 bases fit TRBD2. Per germline, CDR1 DFQATT and CDR2 SNEGSKA (reference sequence). This CDR3 spans 17 amino acids. Germline trimming cut 1 base from V and 5 bases from J; bases unmatched to any gene: 13.

This clonotype is labeled as medium-sized. The chain employs TRBV5-1 and TRBJ2-1; D tentatively reads TRBD1 or TRBD2 (7 bases each). The CDR3 loop spans 14 amino acids. Germline values: CDR1 SGHRS, CDR2 YFSETQ. Trimming cost V 3 bases and J 4 bases, with 11 bases left between them. As DNA, the CDR3 is TGCGCCAGCAGCTCCCAGGGGGGGTACAATGAGCAGTTCTTC. Protein product: CASSSQGGYNEQFF. Together with reference TRBV5-1 and TRBJ2-1, the CDR3 gives the full variable domain: KAGVTQTPRYLIKTRGQQVTLSCSPISGHRSVSWYQQTPGQGLQFLFEYFSETQRNKGNFPGRFSGRQFSNSRSEMNVSTLELGDSALYLCASSSQGGYNEQFFGPGTRLTVL.

This clonotype was recorded at least ten times. The chain has TRBV4-3 and TRBJ1-2; 8 bases are shared with TRBD1. The J segment lost 2 bases and the V segment lost 7 bases, leaving 6 bases of the junction unmatched. In germline, CDR1 is LGHNA, CDR2 YSLEER. The CDR3 has 14 amino acids. This CDR3 is CASNRDRLNYGYTF. CDR3 DNA: TGCGCCAGCAATCGGGACAGGCTCAACTATGGCTACACCTTC.

This clonotype appeared many times. The chain links TRBV7-9 to TRBJ2-1; weak D call: TRBD1 (5 bases). The CDR3 sequence is 15 residues long. V dropped 2 bases and J dropped 7 bases, with 15 bases sitting between them. CDR1 and CDR2 (germline): SEHNR, FQNEAQ (reference sequence). Here the CDR3 reads CASSLLGQGFNEQFF. The DNA for the CDR3 is TGTGCCAGCAGCTTATTAGGCCAGGGTTTTAATGAGCAGTTCTTC.

In its sample, this clonotype was seen many times. The chain employs TRBV28 and TRBJ1-5; D is perhaps TRBD1 (6 bases). The CDR3 has 12 amino acids. CDR1 is MDHEN, CDR2 SYDVKM, per germline. With 5 bases removed from V and 7 bases from J, the gap between germline ends came to 9 bases. The CDR3 sequence is CASSLGGQPQHF. CDR3 DNA: TGTGCCAGCAGTCTAGGGGGACAGCCCCAGCATTTT.

Many counts were recorded for this clonotype. DNA of the CDR3: TGTGCCAGCAGTTTTTGGGAAACTAATGGCTACACCTTC. Its protein product is CASSFWETNGYTF. This chain connects TRBV28 to TRBJ1-2; no firm D call. The germline V and J ends were trimmed by 3 bases and 6 bases, with 11 bases remaining between them. CDR1 is MDHEN, CDR2 SYDVKM, per germline. The CDR3 sequence is 13 residues long.

This clonotype was counted many times. The chain has TRBV7-3 and TRBJ1-1; D might be TRBD1 (6 bases). Germline V CDR1 and CDR2: SGHTA, FQGTGA. Between the trimmed V and J ends, which lost 5 bases and 4 bases, there was a span of 17 bases. CDR3 size: 15 residues. Here the CDR3 DNA reads TGTGCCAGCAGCCCCACTACAGGGTGGGGCACTGAAGCTTTCTTT. It yields the protein CASSPTTGWGTEAFF.

By share, this clonotype counts as medium-sized. This chain joins TRBV5-1 and TRBJ1-5; D ambiguous. Germline lookup yields CDR1 SGHRS and CDR2 YFSETQ. The CDR3 is 15 amino acids. V was pared by 1 base and J by 0 bases, with 8 bases between. CDR3 sequence (DNA): TGCGCCAGCAGCTTGTCGGACGGTAGCAATCAGCCCCAGCATTTT. Amino acids: CASSLSDGSNQPQHF.

This clonotype was picked up many times. The genes are TRBV6-2 or TRBV6-3 and TRBJ1-1; possible D gene TRBD1, 5 bases. Per the germline V gene, CDR1 is MNHEY and CDR2 is SVGEGT. The CDR3 runs to 14 residues. V dropped 6 bases and J dropped 4 bases, with 15 bases sitting between them. The CDR3 nucleotides are TGTGCCAGCAGGGGGCGAGCACCGTCCACTGAAGCTTTCTTT. Its protein is CASRGRAPSTEAFF.

This clonotype has ten or more counts. The rearrangement uses TRBV20-1 and TRBJ1-1; weak D call: TRBD1 (5 bases). This CDR3 spans 15 amino acids. Trimming cost V 1 base and J 0 bases, with 12 bases left between them. Per germline, CDR1 DFQATT and CDR2 SNEGSKA (reference sequence). The CDR3 reads CSARAVEGMNTEAFF. The CDR3 nucleotides are TGCAGTGCTAGAGCCGTGGAGGGGATGAACACTGAAGCTTTCTTT.

The sample holds many counts of this clonotype. The gene calls are TRBV20-1 and TRBJ1-1; perhaps TRBD1 as D (6 bases). Between the trimmed V and J ends, which lost 1 base and 5 bases, there was a span of 14 bases. CDR1 is DFQATT and CDR2 is SNEGSKA in the germline V gene (reference sequence). CDR3 size: 14 residues. This CDR3 is CSARAGGVRTEAFF. DNA for the CDR3: TGCAGTGCTAGAGCGGGGGGCGTTAGGACTGAAGCTTTCTTT.

This clonotype counts as medium-sized (0.01 to 0.1%). This sequence joins TRBV7-9 and TRBJ2-5, with D possibly matching TRBD2 (5 bases). Germline lookup yields CDR1 SEHNR and CDR2 FQNEAQ (reference sequence). The CDR3 consists of 15 residues. V dropped 7 bases and J dropped 1 base, with 16 bases sitting between them. In nucleotides, the CDR3 is TGTGCCAGCATCCCCACCCGGGGAACCCAAGAGACCCAGTACTTC. This gives the protein CASIPTRGTQETQYF.

This clonotype was picked up many times. V and J are TRBV28 and TRBJ1-4; weak D call: TRBD1 (5 bases). Germline CDR1 is MDHEN and CDR2 is SYDVKM. This CDR3 has 14 residues. Trimming left V 7 bases short and J 4 bases short, with 13 bases between. CDR3 protein: CASTRPGVNEKLFF. The CDR3 DNA reads as TGTGCCAGCACCCGGCCGGGGGTTAATGAAAAACTGTTTTTT.

This clonotype was observed at least ten times. V usage is TRBV21-1 and J usage is TRBJ2-2; whether TRBD2, the table's D call, matches the DNA was not checked. TRBV21-1 is shown as a pseudogene. The CDR3 extends over 16 amino acids. CDR3 in DNA: TGTGCCAGCAGCAAAGGCGTAGCGGGCGACACCGGGGAGCTGTTTTTT. Translated, it gives CASSKGVAGDTGELFF.

This clonotype was seen ten or more times. The gene calls are TRBV2 and TRBJ2-7; D is unclear. Germline V gives CDR1 SNHLY, CDR2 FYNNEI. The CDR3 consists of 10 residues. The V and J ends lost 7 bases and 3 bases respectively, with 4 bases between them. CDR3 protein: CASINYEQYF. The CDR3, as DNA: TGTGCCAGCATCAACTACGAGCAGTACTTC.

With regard to this clonotype: No conserved phenylalanine or tryptophan ends this CDR3, so it is likely a read error. The chain carries TRBV5-1 and TRBJ2-7; no clear D. Germline V gene data show CDR1 as SGHRS and CDR2 as YFSETQ. The CDR3 length is 15 residues. The CDR3, as DNA: TGCGCCAGCAGCTTGGGGCAGGCCTTCTCCTACGATCAGTACTCC. Protein sequence: CASSLGQAFSYDQYS.

This clonotype is medium-sized in the sample. Here the CDR3 reads CASGTSFGTDTQYF. The CDR3 nucleotides are TGTGCCAGCGGGACTAGTTTTGGCACAGATACGCAGTATTTT. This chain connects TRBV28 to TRBJ2-3; 8 bases are shared with TRBD2. The CDR3 sequence is 14 residues long. Germline CDR1 reads MDHEN; CDR2 reads SYDVKM. V trimming: 8 bases; J trimming: 1 base; junction bases outside the gene matches: 5.